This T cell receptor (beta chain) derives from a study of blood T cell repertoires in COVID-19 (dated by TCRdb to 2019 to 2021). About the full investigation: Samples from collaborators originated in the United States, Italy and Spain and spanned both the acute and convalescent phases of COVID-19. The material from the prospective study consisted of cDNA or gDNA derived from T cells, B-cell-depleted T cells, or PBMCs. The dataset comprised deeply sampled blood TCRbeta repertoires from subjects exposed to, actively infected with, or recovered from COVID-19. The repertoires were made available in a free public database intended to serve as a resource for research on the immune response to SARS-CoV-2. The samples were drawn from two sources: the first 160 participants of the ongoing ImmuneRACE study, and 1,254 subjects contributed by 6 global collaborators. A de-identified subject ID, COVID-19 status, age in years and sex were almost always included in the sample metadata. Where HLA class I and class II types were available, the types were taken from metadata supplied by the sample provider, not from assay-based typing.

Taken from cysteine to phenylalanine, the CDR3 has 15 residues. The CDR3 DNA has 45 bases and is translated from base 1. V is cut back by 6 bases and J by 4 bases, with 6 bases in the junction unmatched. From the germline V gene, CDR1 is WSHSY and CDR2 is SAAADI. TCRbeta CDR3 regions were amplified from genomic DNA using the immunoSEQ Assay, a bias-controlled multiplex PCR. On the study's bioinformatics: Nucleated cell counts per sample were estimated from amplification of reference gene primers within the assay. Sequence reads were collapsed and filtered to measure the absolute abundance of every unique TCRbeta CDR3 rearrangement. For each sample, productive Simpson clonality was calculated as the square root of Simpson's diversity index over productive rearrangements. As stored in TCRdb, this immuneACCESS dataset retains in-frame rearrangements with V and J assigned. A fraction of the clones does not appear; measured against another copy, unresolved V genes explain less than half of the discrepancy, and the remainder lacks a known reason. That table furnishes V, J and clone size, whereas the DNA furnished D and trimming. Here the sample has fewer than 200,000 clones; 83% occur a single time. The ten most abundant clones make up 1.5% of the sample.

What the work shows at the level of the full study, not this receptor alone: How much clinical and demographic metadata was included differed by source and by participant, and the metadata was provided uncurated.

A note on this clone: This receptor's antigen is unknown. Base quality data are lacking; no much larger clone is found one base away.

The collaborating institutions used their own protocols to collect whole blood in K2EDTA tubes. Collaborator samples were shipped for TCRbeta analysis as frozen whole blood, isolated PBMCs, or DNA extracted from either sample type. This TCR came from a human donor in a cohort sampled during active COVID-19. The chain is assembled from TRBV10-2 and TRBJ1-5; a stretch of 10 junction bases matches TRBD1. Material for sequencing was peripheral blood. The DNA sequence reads TGCGCCAGCAGCCGGACAGGGGGAGGGAATCAGCCCCAGCATTTT. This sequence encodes CASSRTGGGNQPQHF.